In its sample, the clone carrying this T cell receptor (beta chain) was seen once. This sample was taken from a study of blood T cell repertoires in COVID-19. Study-level information: Acute-phase and convalescent COVID-19 samples originated in the United States, Italy and Spain. T cells, B-cell-depleted T cells, or PBMCs supplied cDNA or gDNA.

The junction had 1 base not matched to a gene; V was cut back by 1 base and J by 6 bases. CDR3 size: 13 residues. Germline V gene lookup returns CDR1 LGHDT and CDR2 YNNKEL (reference sequence). In the study's own analysis: How many nucleated cells were present was estimated from reference gene primer amplification. Assay: immunoSEQ multiplex PCR; the TCRdb copy retains only in-frame clones and omits some. V, J and clone size were drawn from that table, and D and trimming were deduced from the DNA. Of about 200,000 clones listed, about 91% are singletons. What was sequenced was peripheral blood. This TCR came from a man younger than 40 with acute or convalescent COVID-19. The rearrangement links TRBV3-1 (or the pseudogene TRBV3-2) to TRBJ2-3; 7 bases map to TRBD2. DNA for the CDR3: TGTGCCAGCAGCCAAGTCGGGGGGGATACGCAGTATTTT. Its translation: CASSQVGGDTQYF.